The clone carrying this T cell receptor beta chain came up a few times. Authors' data handling: How many nucleated cells were present was estimated from reference gene primer amplification. Assay used: immunoSEQ multiplex PCR; TCRdb lists only in-frame clones, some missing. For V, J and clone size, that table is used; D and trimming come from the DNA. This table holds some 76,000 clones, about 82% found once. The sample is drawn from a study of blood T cell repertoires in COVID-19. As for the study in general: Donors in the United States, Italy and Spain gave samples during acute or convalescent COVID-19. The cDNA or gDNA used as material had been derived from T cells, B-cell-depleted T cells, or PBMCs.

Germline loops: CDR1 SEHNR, CDR2 FQNEAQ (reference sequence). V dropped 5 bases and J dropped 3 bases, with 20 bases sitting between them. The CDR3 runs to 16 residues. The J gene is TRBJ2-7, the V gene TRBV7-9, with D possibly matching TRBD2 (6 bases). The sample was peripheral blood. The TCR originated in a woman in her sixties or seventies with acute or convalescent COVID-19. The chain's CDR3 is CASSQPGGPVGYEQYF. The CDR3 DNA follows: TGTGCCAGCAGCCAACCCGGGGGACCCGTGGGCTACGAGCAGTACTTC.